These T cell receptor beta chains were read from a single sample in a study of vaccination and CD4 T cells after COVID-19. TCRdb itself ran the PCR reads through MiXCR, one entry per CDR3 protein. The sample has 15,000 to 20,000 distinct CDR3 sequences, 55% seen once; the top ten hold 7.5% to 10%. Their antigen targets remain unknown. The specimen was CD4+ T cells from blood, cultured in vitro. Every receptor here comes from a human donor who had recovered from COVID-19. Both conserved end residues are part of each CDR3. A D gene is named only where the DNA matches it firmly. A row's size may be missing; if present it is once, few, many or a size class.

j_call d_call v_call clone_size cdr3_nt cdr3_aa
TRBJ2-3 NA TRBV6-4 NA TGTGCCAGCAGTCGAGGACTAAGCACAGATACGCAGTATTTT CASSRGLSTDTQYF
TRBJ2-3 TRBD2 TRBV28 NA TGTGCCAGCGGCACCCCGGGACTAGAAAGGAATACGCAGTATTTT CASGTPGLERNTQYF
TRBJ1-2 NA TRBV18 NA TGTGCCAGCTCCCCAGAATCTACCTACTATGGCTACACCTTC CASSPESTYYGYTF
TRBJ2-7 NA TRBV6-1 NA TGTGCCAGCAGGTATTCCTACGAGCAGTACTTC CASRYSYEQYF
TRBJ2-1 TRBD2 TRBV20-1 NA TGCAGTGCCTCTCGTCTAGCGGGAGGGCTGAATGAGCAGTTCTTC CSASRLAGGLNEQFF
TRBJ2-7 TRBD2 TRBV18 large TGTGCCAGCTCACGGACTAGCGGCTACGAGCAGTACTTC CASSRTSGYEQYF
TRBJ2-2 NA TRBV20-1 few TGCAGTGCTAGAGTTAACGGGATGGGGACCGGGGAGCTGTTTTTT CSARVNGMGTGELFF
TRBJ2-7 NA TRBV15 NA TGTGCCACCAGCAGAGATAGCCAGGGGAGGCACGAGCAGTACTTC CATSRDSQGRHEQYF
TRBJ2-1 NA TRBV6-2/TRBV6-3 few TGTGCCAGCAGTTACCGGGAGCTCTACAATGAGCAGTTCTTC CASSYRELYNEQFF
TRBJ2-7 NA TRBV7-2 NA TGTGCCAGCAGCGTAGGGAACACCTACGAGCAGTACTTC CASSVGNTYEQYF
TRBJ1-5 NA TRBV6-1 NA TGTGCCAGCAGTACCCGGACAGCTCCTAGGGGAAATCAGCCCCAGCATTTT CASSTRTAPRGNQPQHF
TRBJ1-4 TRBD1 TRBV27 NA TGTGCCAGCAGTTCGGGACAGTTTAATGAAAAACTGTTTTTT CASSSGQFNEKLFF
TRBJ1-2 NA TRBV19 few TGTGCCAGTAGTCACCCGCCCGAGAGGTATGGCTACACCTTC CASSHPPERYGYTF
TRBJ1-2 NA TRBV9 NA TGTGCCAGCAGCGTAGGTCTCCGTGGCTACACCTTC CASSVGLRGYTF
TRBJ1-2 NA TRBV4-3 NA TGCGCCAGCAGCCAAGATGGTGCGACAGGAAGGGGCTACACCTTC CASSQDGATGRGYTF
TRBJ2-3 NA TRBV7-3 NA TGTGCCAGCAGCATCCAGGGGGGGTCAGATACGCAGTATTTT CASSIQGGSDTQYF
TRBJ1-1 TRBD1 TRBV5-1 NA TGCGCCAGCAGCGCCACAGGGGGTTCGGGTACTGAAGCTTTCTTT CASSATGGSGTEAFF
TRBJ2-3 TRBD2 TRBV18 NA TGTGCCAGCCGAACCCTGCGCGGGAGGAACACAGATACGCAGTATTTT CASRTLRGRNTDTQYF
TRBJ2-2 NA TRBV19 NA TGTGCCAGTAGTATAGTAACGGCAACCGGGGAGCTGTTTTTT CASSIVTATGELFF
TRBJ1-2 NA TRBV12-3/TRBV12-4 NA TGTGCCAGCAGCACCGACGTAAGCTATGGCTACACCTTC CASSTDVSYGYTF
TRBJ1-2 TRBD1 TRBV6-1 few TGTGCCAGCACAGACAGGGGCATGGGCTATGGCTACACCTTC CASTDRGMGYGYTF
TRBJ1-5 NA TRBV12-3/TRBV12-4 NA TGTGCCAGCAGTTTTGGGGGCCTCGGTCAGCCCCAGCATTTT CASSFGGLGQPQHF
TRBJ1-6 TRBD1 TRBV11-1 NA TGTGCCAGCAGAGCCGGGACAGTCAATTCACCCCTCCACTTT CASRAGTVNSPLHF
TRBJ1-1 NA TRBV7-2 few TGTGCCAGCAGCTTCCGGGACCGGGGCACTGAAGCTTTCTTT CASSFRDRGTEAFF
TRBJ2-3 NA TRBV6-1 NA TGTGCCAGCAGTCAATGGGAGGTGGAGTTAACAGATACGCAGTATTTT CASSQWEVELTDTQYF
TRBJ1-1 NA TRBV6-2/TRBV6-3 NA TGTGCCAGCAGCATACTAGGGCCCCCTGAAGCTTTCTTT CASSILGPPEAFF
TRBJ1-6 TRBD1 TRBV5-4 NA TGTGCCAGCAGCCGCAGGGGGATGGATTCACCCCTCCACTTT CASSRRGMDSPLHF
TRBJ1-6 NA TRBV7-6 NA TGTGCCAGCAGCTTAATAGGCGGTGGCAATTCACCCCTCCACTTT CASSLIGGGNSPLHF
TRBJ1-5 NA TRBV27 few TGTGCCAGCAGTCTAATGGGGGCGGCCAATCAGCCCCAGCATTTT CASSLMGAANQPQHF
TRBJ2-5 NA TRBV12-5 NA TGTGCTAGTGGCCCTGGGGGACAAGAGACCCAGTACTTC CASGPGGQETQYF
TRBJ2-5 NA TRBV7-7 NA TGTGCTAGCAGCTTAAGTTCATTCCAAGAGACCCAGTACTTC CASSLSSFQETQYF
TRBJ2-5 TRBD1 TRBV2 NA TGTGCGGGGACAGATGAAGAGACCCAGTACTTC CAGTDEETQYF
TRBJ2-7 TRBD2 TRBV20-1 once TGCAGTGCTCCACGGACTAGCGGCTACGAGCAGTACTTC CSAPRTSGYEQYF
TRBJ1-2 NA TRBV10-2 NA TGCGCCAGCAGGTCAGGTCGCTATGGCTACACCTTC CASRSGRYGYTF
TRBJ2-2 TRBD2 TRBV15 few TGTGCCACCAGCAGCGGGACTAGCGGGAAGAGGGAGCTGTTTTTT CATSSGTSGKRELFF
TRBJ2-1 TRBD1 TRBV7-3 NA TGTGCCAGCAGCTGGACAGGGGGACCCAATGAGCAGTTCTTC CASSWTGGPNEQFF
TRBJ1-5 NA TRBV19 NA TGTGCCAGTAGTATAGGGGGAGGGAAGCCCCAGCATTTT CASSIGGGKPQHF
TRBJ1-2 NA TRBV19 NA TGTGCCAGTAGTATAGGCGGCAGGGTTTCCAACTATGGCTACACCTTC CASSIGGRVSNYGYTF
TRBJ1-5 TRBD1 TRBV6-1 few TGTGCCAGTCACAGCCCCCACAGACAGGGGCATCAGCCCCAGCATTTT CASHSPHRQGHQPQHF
TRBJ1-1 NA TRBV7-9 NA TGTGCCAGCAGCCCAGGTGGGATCGCCGGTGGGGCTTTCTTT CASSPGGIAGGAFF
TRBJ2-7 TRBD2 TRBV12-5 NA TGTGCTAGTGGAAGGACTAGCGGCTACTACGAGCAGTACTTC CASGRTSGYYEQYF
TRBJ1-5 NA TRBV12-3/TRBV12-4 few TGTGCCAGCAGTTTCATAGGGAATAGCAATCAGCCCCAGCATTTT CASSFIGNSNQPQHF